This T cell receptor beta chain was recovered during a study of beta chain features in type 1 diabetes. Across the whole study: Analysis included roughly 100 million sorted cells drawn from all samples.

Whole-study findings and limits: Whether HLA type influences TCRB rearrangement remained unresolved here.

Isolated RNA was reverse transcribed in full, so expressed TCRB transcripts were sequenced. Approximately 3.6 million reads were obtained on average from naive, central memory and regulatory T cell samples. Measured with immunoSEQ multiplex PCR; TCRdb has only the in-frame clones, and not every one. The table records around 500,000 clones, approximately 30% of them present only once. A note on this clone: Antigen specificity is unknown.

This sequence was found in a man aged 18 to 30 in good health. The source material was naive CD4+ T cells from blood.

DNA of the CDR3: TGTGCCACCTCGGACTTCTCCTACGAGCAGTACTTC. Protein sequence: CATSDFSYEQYF. V is TRBV6-6 and J is TRBJ2-7, with D maybe TRBD2 (5 bases). V was clipped by 10 bases and J by 0 bases, with 10 bases between them. The CDR3 runs to 12 residues. The germline V gene encodes CDR1 MNHNY and CDR2 SVGAGI (reference sequence).